The next 30 T cell receptor beta chains were all read from a single sample in a study of memory CD8 T cells in hepatitis C reinfection. Method: immunoSEQ multiplex PCR; TCRdb's copy keeps in-frame clones and lacks some. The repertoire holds about 43,000 clones, with about 91% as singletons. This sample's time point: late/post reinfection, 12 to 24 weeks after detection. Sorted cells were sequenced directly ex vivo without any in vitro expansion. The sequencing sample was made of naive CD8+ T cells sorted from blood. The receptors come from a man aged 18 to 29 with hepatitis C virus infection.

V is TRBV27 and J is TRBJ2-7; D not resolved. Germline V gives CDR1 MNHEY, CDR2 SMNVEV (reference sequence). CDR3 length: 13 amino acids. Trimming pared 5 bases from V and 0 bases from J, leaving 8 bases between. The DNA of the CDR3 is TGTGCCAGCAGTCCCGGGTTCTCCTACGAGCAGTACTTC. Its protein product is CASSPGFSYEQYF.

This clone appeared once. The chain combines TRBV2 with TRBJ2-1, with TRBD1 identical over 7 bases. The ends lost 1 base at V and 5 bases at J; junction bases unmatched: 2. In germline, CDR1 is SNHLY, CDR2 FYNNEI. CDR3 length equals 14 residues. Written as DNA, the CDR3 is TGTGCCAGCAGTGAAGGGGACAGCAACAATGAGCAGTTCTTC. Translation gives CASSEGDSNNEQFF.

The J gene is TRBJ2-2, the V gene TRBV6-5; D is perhaps TRBD2 (5 bases). The CDR3 consists of 16 residues. Trimming shortened V by 0 bases and J by 1 base, and 9 bases separated the two germline ends. Germline V gene data show CDR1 as MNHEY and CDR2 as SVGAGI. This CDR3 reads CASSYSSSGNTGELFF. The DNA of the CDR3 is TGTGCCAGCAGTTACTCGTCCAGCGGGAACACCGGGGAGCTGTTTTTT.

The gene calls are TRBV7-9 and TRBJ2-2, with D possibly being TRBD2 (6 bases). CDR3 length: 16 residues. From germline, CDR1 is SEHNR and CDR2 FQNEAQ (reference sequence). The germline V and J ends were trimmed by 5 bases and 4 bases, with 17 bases remaining between them. Here the CDR3 DNA reads TGTGCCAGCAGCCCCTCGCGGGGCGCCGGCACCGGGGAGCTGTTTTTT. This gives the protein CASSPSRGAGTGELFF. Together with reference TRBV7-9 and TRBJ2-2, the CDR3 gives the full variable domain: DTGVSQNPRHKITKRGQNVTFRCDPISEHNRLYWYRQTLGQGPEFLTYFQNEAQLEKSRLLSDRFSAERPKGSFSTLEIQRTEQGDSAMYLCASSPSRGAGTGELFFGEGSRLTVL.

This clone appeared a single time. This chain joins TRBV2 and TRBJ1-5; D is ambiguous. This CDR3 has 17 residues. Germline values: CDR1 SNHLY, CDR2 FYNNEI. V was cut by 3 bases and J by 0 bases, with 15 bases left in between. CDR3 nucleotide sequence: TGTGCCAGCAGTGACCCGCCGGGAACCTATAGCAATCAGCCCCAGCATTTT. This translates into CASSDPPGTYSNQPQHF.

The chain links TRBV25-1 to TRBJ2-1, with D perhaps matching TRBD1 (5 bases). The V end was cut by 3 bases, the J end by 5 bases, with 17 bases between. Germline values: CDR1 MGHDK, CDR2 SYGVNS. The CDR3 is 16 amino acids. The CDR3 DNA sequence: TGTGCCAGCAGTGAGGATCCAGGGCACTATCACAATGAGCAGTTCTTC. The encoded protein is CASSEDPGHYHNEQFF.

The V gene is TRBV5-1, the J gene TRBJ2-7; 8 nucleotides line up with TRBD1. The V gene's germline CDR1 is SGHRS and CDR2 YFSETQ. Unmatched junction bases numbered 6, after V lost 2 bases and J lost 5 bases. CDR3 length: 14 amino acids. The CDR3 nucleotides are TGCGCCAGCAGCTTTGGGACAGGCCCCAACGAGCAGTACTTC. Its protein product is CASSFGTGPNEQYF. The full variable domain, rest sourced from reference TRBV5-1 and TRBJ2-7, is KAGVTQTPRYLIKTRGQQVTLSCSPISGHRSVSWYQQTPGQGLQFLFEYFSETQRNKGNFPGRFSGRQFSNSRSEMNVSTLELGDSALYLCASSFGTGPNEQYFGPGTRLTVT.

This clone was recorded once. V usage is TRBV9 and J usage is TRBJ1-2; 10 bases are a match to TRBD1. The CDR3 loop spans 13 amino acids. The trim removed 3 bases at V and 6 bases at J, leaving 2 bases unmatched. Germline values: CDR1 SGDLS, CDR2 YYNGEE. In nucleotides, the CDR3 is TGTGCCAGCAGCGCCGGGACAGGGGATGGCTACACCTTC. This sequence encodes CASSAGTGDGYTF. The full variable domain, its missing parts supplied by reference TRBV9 and TRBJ1-2, is DSGVTQTPKHLITATGQRVTLRCSPRSGDLSVYWYQQSLDQGLQFLIQYYNGEERAKGNILERFSAQQFPDLHSELNLSSLELGDSALYFCASSAGTGDGYTFGSGTRLTVV.

V gene TRBV6-6 combines with J gene TRBJ2-3; D might be TRBD1 (5 bases). This CDR3 has 13 amino acids. Germline loops: CDR1 MNHNY, CDR2 SVGAGI (reference sequence). V was cut by 7 bases and J by 4 bases, with 12 bases left in between. Here the CDR3 DNA reads TGTGCCAGCACCCAAACAGGTCCAGATACGCAGTATTTT. Translation gives CASTQTGPDTQYF.

The rearrangement uses TRBV5-4 and TRBJ1-1; the D is unclear. With 0 bases removed from V and 5 bases from J, the gap between germline ends came to 5 bases. CDR1 is SGHNT and CDR2 is YYREEE in the germline V gene (reference sequence). CDR3 length: 12 residues. CDR3 sequence: CASSLGRTEAFF. CDR3 nucleotide sequence: TGTGCCAGCAGCTTGGGGCGGACTGAAGCTTTCTTT.

V gene TRBV4-1 combines with J gene TRBJ1-4; D is unclear. Germline V gives CDR1 MGHRA, CDR2 YSYEKL. This CDR3 contains 13 residues. V lost 3 bases to trimming and J lost 6 bases, with 8 bases between them. For the CDR3, the DNA is TGCGCCAGCAGCCAGGTCGGTGATGAAAAACTGTTTTTT. This sequence encodes CASSQVGDEKLFF.

The chain carries TRBV27 and TRBJ1-5; no firm D call. Germline CDR1 MNHEY, CDR2 SMNVEV (reference sequence). The CDR3 is 15 amino acids. V dropped 5 bases and J dropped 16 bases, with 27 bases sitting between them. The CDR3 loop is CASSPALGSPAPEHF. The CDR3 DNA reads TGTGCCAGCAGTCCCGCTTTGGGCTCGCCGGCCCCTGAACATTTT.

The CDR3 sequence is CASSPTSSGVHFGYTF. In DNA, the CDR3 is TGTGCCAGCAGCCCGACCAGTTCAGGGGTTCACTTTGGCTACACCTTC. This rearrangement joins TRBV7-9 to TRBJ1-2, with a possible D match to TRBD1 (6 bases). Germline V gene sequence: CDR1 SEHNR, CDR2 FQNEAQ (reference sequence). V shed 5 bases and J shed 7 bases, with 23 bases lying between them. The CDR3 loop spans 16 amino acids.

The gene calls are TRBV4-1 and TRBJ2-3; D unclear. The length of the CDR3 is 14 residues. The V and J ends lost 3 bases and 4 bases respectively, with 11 bases between them. Germline-derived CDR1 and CDR2 are MGHRA and YSYEKL. Written as DNA, the CDR3 is TGCGCCAGCAGCCAGAGCAGTGGGCCAGATACGCAGTATTTT. Protein sequence: CASSQSSGPDTQYF.

This clone has a single count. The chain combines TRBV28 with TRBJ2-7, with TRBD1 identical over 8 bases. J gave up 3 bases and V 3 bases, and 1 base lay outside the gene matches. Germline assignment: CDR1 MDHEN and CDR2 SYDVKM. The CDR3 totals 13 residues. In DNA, the CDR3 is TGTGCCAGCAGTTTGACAGGGGTCTACGAGCAGTACTTC. This translates into CASSLTGVYEQYF.

The chain uses TRBV11-2 and TRBJ2-1, with 12 bases that match TRBD2. The germline CDR1 and CDR2 sequences are SGHAT and FQNNGV. This CDR3 spans 15 amino acids. The V gene end was trimmed by 3 bases and the J gene end by 4 bases; junction bases not matched to a gene: 1. The CDR3 loop is CASSLTSGRYNEQFF. CDR3 nucleotides: TGTGCCAGCAGCTTGACTAGCGGGAGATACAATGAGCAGTTCTTC. The full variable domain, completed using reference TRBV11-2 and TRBJ2-1, is EAGVAQSPRYKIIEKRQSVAFWCNPISGHATLYWYQQILGQGPKLLIQFQNNGVVDDSQLPKDRFSAERLKGVDSTLKIQPAKLEDSAVYLCASSLTSGRYNEQFFGPGTRLTVL.

This CDR3 reads CASSLAGLAVTDTQYF. The CDR3 nucleotides are TGTGCCAGCAGCTTAGCGGGACTAGCGGTCACAGATACGCAGTATTTT. The chain uses TRBV7-9 and TRBJ2-3, with 11 bases identical to TRBD2. The CDR3 runs 16 residues. J gave up 2 bases and V 0 bases, and 1 base lay outside the gene matches. Germline V gene sequence: CDR1 SEHNR, CDR2 FQNEAQ (reference sequence).

The CDR3 sequence is CASSELGGAEAKNIQYF. CDR3 sequence (DNA): TGCGCCAGCAGTGAACTCGGGGGGGCGGAAGCCAAAAACATTCAGTACTTC. The chain carries TRBV10-2 and TRBJ2-4; 8 nucleotides match TRBD2. CDR1 and CDR2 from the germline V gene are WSHSY and SAAADI. This CDR3 has 17 residues. With V trimmed by 3 bases and J by 0 bases, 7 bases remained unmatched.

The V and J genes are TRBV2 and TRBJ1-6, with no clear D. The germline gives CDR1 SNHLY, CDR2 FYNNEI. This CDR3 is built from 13 residues. The V end was cut by 3 bases, the J end by 10 bases, with 10 bases between. CDR3: CASSDGVGSPLHF. CDR3 in DNA: TGTGCCAGCAGTGACGGGGTCGGGTCACCCCTCCACTTT.

The chain has TRBV27 and TRBJ2-3; 7 bases line up with TRBD1. This CDR3 has 15 amino acids. J was trimmed by 6 bases and V by 4 bases; bases with no gene match: 10. Germline-derived CDR1 and CDR2 are MNHEY and SMNVEV (reference sequence). The CDR3 is CASSWTGTEGDTQYF. Here the CDR3 DNA reads TGTGCCAGCAGTTGGACAGGAACCGAGGGGGATACGCAGTATTTT.

In the case of this clone: One end of the junction fails to match germline, which may point to a read error. The CDR3 region is CPPPSLYRANYGYTF. The DNA for the CDR3 is TGCCCACCACCCTCCCTTTACAGAGCTAACTATGGCTACACCTTC. V gene TRBV6-1 combines with J gene TRBJ1-2; D not resolved. The CDR3 is 15 amino acids. CDR1 is MNHNS and CDR2 is SASEGT in the germline V gene.

The chain couples TRBV27 to TRBJ2-1, with 11 bases that match TRBD1. CDR1 and CDR2 (germline): MNHEY, SMNVEV (reference sequence). The CDR3 is 14 amino acids. V lost 5 bases and J lost 7; bases outside the gene matches: 4. DNA for the CDR3: TGTGCCAGCAGTCTCGGACAGGGGGCAAATGAGCAGTTCTTC. Its translation is CASSLGQGANEQFF.

This clone turned up a few times. The CDR3 nucleotides read TGTGCCAGCAGTGAGCGACACATGAGCTCCTATAATTCACCCCTCCACTTT. Amino acids: CASSERHMSSYNSPLHF. The J gene is TRBJ1-6, the V gene TRBV2; no firm D call. V shed 3 bases and J shed 0 bases, with 12 bases lying between them. Germline loops: CDR1 SNHLY, CDR2 FYNNEI. The CDR3 extends over 17 amino acids.

This clone was observed once. The chain uses TRBV27 and TRBJ1-1; 9 nucleotides align to TRBD1. Germline V gene sequence: CDR1 MNHEY, CDR2 SMNVEV (reference sequence). After removal of 5 bases from V and 3 bases from J, the junction contained 10 bases not matched to a gene. The CDR3 has 16 residues. The CDR3 nucleotides are TGTGCCAGCAGTCCCGGGGGACAGGGCTGGGACACTGAAGCTTTCTTT. This encodes CASSPGGQGWDTEAFF.

The genes are TRBV4-1 and TRBJ1-6, with 8 bases lining up with TRBD1. CDR1 and CDR2 (germline): MGHRA, YSYEKL. The CDR3 consists of 16 residues. Trimming cost V 4 bases and J 7 bases; bases outside gene matches: 9. The CDR3 region is CASSPDGQGWNSPLHF. The DNA of the CDR3 is TGCGCCAGCAGCCCAGATGGACAGGGTTGGAATTCACCCCTCCACTTT.

Points on this clone: One junction end does not reproduce the germline sequence, and a read error may be involved. Within the sample, other DNA sequences also encode this same CDR3. The CDR3 bases are TGCGCCAGCAGTTACTCCGTAGGACAGGGGGGCAATGAGCAGTTCTTC. As protein: CASSYSVGQGGNEQFF. The genes are TRBV6-6 and TRBJ2-1; 10 bases fit TRBD1. Germline V gene data show CDR1 as MNHNY and CDR2 as SVGAGI (reference sequence). The length of the CDR3 is 16 residues.

This chain uses TRBV28 with TRBJ2-2, with 7 bases fitting TRBD2. Per germline, CDR1 MDHEN and CDR2 SYDVKM. The ends lost 2 bases at V and 4 bases at J; junction bases unmatched: 10. This CDR3 has 17 residues. The CDR3 protein is CASSLPRGLLGTGELFF. The CDR3 region has the DNA TGTGCCAGCAGTTTACCGAGGGGACTATTAGGCACCGGGGAGCTGTTTTTT.

The rearrangement uses TRBV19 and TRBJ2-5; TRBD2 aligns across 8 bases. This CDR3 region has 13 residues. CDR1 LNHDA and CDR2 SQIVND come from the germline V gene (reference sequence). The V gene end was trimmed by 2 bases and the J gene end by 4 bases; junction bases not matched to a gene: 0. This chain's CDR3 is CASSILAGETQYF. The CDR3 DNA reads TGTGCCAGTAGTATACTAGCGGGAGAGACCCAGTACTTC.

In its sample, this clone was seen a few times. The rearrangement joins TRBV7-9 to TRBJ2-1; 7 bases map to TRBD1. J gave up 8 bases and V 8 bases, and 12 bases lay outside the gene matches. This CDR3 is 14 amino acids long. Germline loops: CDR1 SEHNR, CDR2 FQNEAQ (reference sequence). The CDR3 coding sequence is TGTGCCAGCTCAGTTTTAGACAGGGTCGATGAGCAGTTCTTC. Encoded protein: CASSVLDRVDEQFF.

This chain links TRBV5-1 with TRBJ2-7; the match to TRBD1 covers 9 bases. The CDR3 sequence is 14 residues long. The ends lost 2 bases at V and 1 base at J; junction bases unmatched: 1. Germline-derived CDR1 and CDR2 are SGHRS and YFSETQ. The DNA of the CDR3 is TGCGCCAGCAGCTTCGGGACAGGGTCCTACGAGCAGTACTTC. It is translated as CASSFGTGSYEQYF.